This T cell receptor beta chain was sequenced for a study of blood T cells in healthy people across ages. Primers used in a second PCR of roughly 6 to 12 cycles were a sample-barcoded 5' primer and a J-beta primer mix. All cDNA molecules were each tagged by a template-switch adaptor with 12 random nucleotides. TCRdb re-analysed the 5' RACE reads in MiXCR, keeping a single row per CDR3 protein. The table has hundreds of thousands of distinct CDR3 sequences, approximately 21% seen once; the top ten hold 3% to 4.5%. It was roughly 10 milliliters of peripheral blood that were drawn from each donor. The sequencing input was blood. The sequence came from a man in his sixties or seventies in good health.

This CDR3 is CASSLRLKNTGELFF. As DNA, the CDR3 is TGTGCCAGCAGTTTAAGACTAAAAAACACCGGGGAGCTGTTTTTT. The rearrangement uses TRBV28 and TRBJ2-2; D perhaps matches TRBD2 (5 bases). Trimming shortened V by 2 bases and J by 2 bases, and 9 bases separated the two germline ends. The germline V gene encodes CDR1 MDHEN and CDR2 SYDVKM. The CDR3 contains 15 residues.